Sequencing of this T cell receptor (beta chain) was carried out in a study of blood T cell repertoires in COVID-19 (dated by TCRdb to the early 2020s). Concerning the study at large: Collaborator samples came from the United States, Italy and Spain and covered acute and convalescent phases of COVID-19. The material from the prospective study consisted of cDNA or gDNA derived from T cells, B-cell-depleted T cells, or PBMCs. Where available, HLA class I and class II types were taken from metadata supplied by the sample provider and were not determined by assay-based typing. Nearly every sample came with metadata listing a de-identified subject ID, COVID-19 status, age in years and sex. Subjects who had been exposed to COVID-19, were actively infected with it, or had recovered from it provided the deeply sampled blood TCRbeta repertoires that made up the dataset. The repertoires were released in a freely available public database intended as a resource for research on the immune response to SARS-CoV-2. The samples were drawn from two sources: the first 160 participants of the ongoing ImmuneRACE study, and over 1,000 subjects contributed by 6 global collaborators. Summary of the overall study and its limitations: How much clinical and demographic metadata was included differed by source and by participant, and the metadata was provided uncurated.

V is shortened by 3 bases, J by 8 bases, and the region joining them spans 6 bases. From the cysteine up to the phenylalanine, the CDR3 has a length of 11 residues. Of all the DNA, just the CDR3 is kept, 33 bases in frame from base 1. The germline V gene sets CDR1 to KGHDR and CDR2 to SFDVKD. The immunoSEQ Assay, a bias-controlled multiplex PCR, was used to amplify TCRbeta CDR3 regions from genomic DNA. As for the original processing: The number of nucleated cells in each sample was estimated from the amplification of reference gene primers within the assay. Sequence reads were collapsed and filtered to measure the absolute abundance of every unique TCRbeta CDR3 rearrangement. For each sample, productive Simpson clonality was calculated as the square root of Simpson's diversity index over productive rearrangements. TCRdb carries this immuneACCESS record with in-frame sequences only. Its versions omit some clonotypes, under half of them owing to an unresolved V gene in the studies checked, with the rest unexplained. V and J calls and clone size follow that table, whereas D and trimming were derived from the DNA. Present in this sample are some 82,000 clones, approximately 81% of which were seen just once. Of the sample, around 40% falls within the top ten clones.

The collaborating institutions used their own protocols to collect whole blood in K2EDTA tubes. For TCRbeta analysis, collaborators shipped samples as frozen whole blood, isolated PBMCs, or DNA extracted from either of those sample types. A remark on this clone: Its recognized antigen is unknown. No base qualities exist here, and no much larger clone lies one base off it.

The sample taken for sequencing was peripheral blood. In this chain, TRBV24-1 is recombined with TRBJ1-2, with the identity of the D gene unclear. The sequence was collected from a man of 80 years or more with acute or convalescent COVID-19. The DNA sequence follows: TGTGCCACCAGTGATCCGGGAGGCTACACCTTC. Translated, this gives CATSDPGGYTF.